A single sample is the source of the 30 T cell receptor beta chains below, sequenced in a study of blood T cell repertoires in COVID-19. Generated by immunoSEQ multiplex PCR, the TCRdb table keeps only in-frame clones and is missing some. The sample shows more than 110,000 clones, approximately 85% of them seen only once. Source material: peripheral blood. These receptors were taken from a man aged 50 or older with acute or convalescent COVID-19.

The J gene is TRBJ1-2, the V gene TRBV2; D remains ambiguous. V was trimmed by 2 bases and J by 7 bases, leaving 14 bases between them. The CDR3 loop spans 14 amino acids. CDR1 and CDR2 (germline): SNHLY, FYNNEI. For the CDR3, the DNA is TGTGCCAGCAGTGAACTAGATAGCAGAGGTGGCTACACCTTC. Translating it yields CASSELDSRGGYTF.

V and J are TRBV4-2 and TRBJ1-4; D gene unclear. The CDR3 is 14 amino acids. Between the trimmed V and J ends, which lost 1 base and 5 bases, there was a span of 8 bases. Germline-derived CDR1 and CDR2 are LGHNA and YNFKEQ. CDR3 nucleotide sequence: TGTGCCAGCAGCCAAGGGTCAGTCAATGAAAAACTGTTTTTT. Its translation is CASSQGSVNEKLFF.

As for this clone: This CDR3 is also generated by other DNA sequences in the sample. The J gene is TRBJ2-7, the V gene TRBV18; TRBD1 is a possible D gene (5 bases). Trimming stripped 0 bases from V and 0 bases from J, with 6 bases between. The CDR3 contains 14 residues. The germline gives CDR1 KGHSH, CDR2 LQKENI. For the CDR3, the DNA is TGTGCCAGCTCACCACCTCAGGGCTCCTACGAGCAGTACTTC. It yields the protein CASSPPQGSYEQYF. The complete variable domain, with remaining parts taken from reference TRBV18 and TRBJ2-7, reads NAGVMQNPRHLVRRRGQEARLRCSPMKGHSHVYWYRQLPEEGLKFMVYLQKENIIDESGMPKERFSAEFPKEGPSILRIQQVVRGDSAAYFCASSPPQGSYEQYFGPGTRLTVT.

The chain has TRBV10-3 and TRBJ1-1, with 7 bases fitting TRBD1. Trimming took 7 bases from V and 5 from J; bases not matched to a gene: 7. In germline, CDR1 is ENHRY, CDR2 SYGVKD. The length of the CDR3 is 13 residues. DNA for the CDR3: TGTGCCATCATACGACAGGGTGGGACTGAAGCTTTCTTT. This encodes CAIIRQGGTEAFF.

The chain combines TRBV13 with TRBJ1-2; TRBD1 matches 10 bases. V trimming: 3 bases; J trimming: 8 bases; junction bases outside the gene matches: 6. CDR3 length: 14 amino acids. CDR1 and CDR2 (germline): PRHDT, FYEKMQ (reference sequence). The DNA of the CDR3 is TGTGCCAGCAGCTTGGACAGGGGGACAGGGGGCTACACCTTC. Translated: CASSLDRGTGGYTF.

V gene TRBV28 combines with J gene TRBJ1-3; 8 bases fit TRBD1. Germline lookup yields CDR1 MDHEN and CDR2 SYDVKM. This CDR3 has 16 residues. Germline trimming cut 6 bases from V and 4 bases from J; bases unmatched to any gene: 11. CDR3 nucleotide sequence: TGTGCCAGCAGCCCCTCCCCAGGGGGCTCGGGAAACACCATATATTTT. This gives the protein CASSPSPGGSGNTIYF.

This chain links TRBV5-5 with TRBJ2-3; 7 bases match TRBD1. Germline lookup yields CDR1 SGHKS and CDR2 YYEKEE (reference sequence). Germline trimming cut 0 bases from V and 6 bases from J; bases unmatched to any gene: 4. There are 14 residues in the CDR3. The CDR3 DNA reads as TGTGCCAGCAGCTTGGGACAGGGTTTTGATACGCAGTATTTT. It codes for CASSLGQGFDTQYF. Full variable domain (remainder filled in from reference TRBV5-5 and TRBJ2-3): DAGVTQSPTHLIKTRGQQVTLRCSPISGHKSVSWYQQVLGQGPQFIFQYYEKEERGRGNFPDRFSARQFPNYSSELNVNALLLGDSALYLCASSLGQGFDTQYFGPGTRLTVL.

This chain links TRBV11-2 with TRBJ2-5, with 9 positions matching TRBD2. The ends lost 3 bases at V and 1 base at J; junction bases unmatched: 3. The CDR3 is made up of 15 amino acids. CDR1 SGHAT and CDR2 FQNNGV come from the germline V gene. This chain's CDR3 is CASSLSSGVQETQYF. The CDR3 nucleotides are TGTGCCAGCAGCTTGTCTAGCGGGGTCCAAGAGACCCAGTACTTC.

The CDR3 sequence is CASRPRGGGNEQFF. The CDR3 DNA follows: TGTGCCAGCAGGCCCCGGGGGGGAGGCAATGAGCAGTTCTTC. V gene TRBV6-5 combines with J gene TRBJ2-1; 8 positions agree with TRBD2. The CDR3 consists of 14 residues. Germline-derived CDR1 and CDR2 are MNHEY and SVGAGI. The J segment lost 6 bases and the V segment lost 6 bases, leaving 7 bases of the junction unmatched.

The rearrangement joins TRBV2 to TRBJ1-2; D unresolved. Germline CDR1 and CDR2: SNHLY and FYNNEI. The CDR3 runs to 15 residues. The V end was cut by 10 bases, the J end by 6 bases, with 24 bases between. The chain's CDR3 is CATKPRVGGLDGYTF. In DNA form, the CDR3 reads TGTGCCACCAAACCAAGGGTGGGAGGGTTGGATGGCTACACCTTC.

The chain combines TRBV6-5 with TRBJ2-7; D unresolved. CDR1 and CDR2 (germline): MNHEY, SVGAGI. CDR3 length: 12 residues. The ends were cut back, 5 bases at V and 1 base at J, with 6 bases in the middle. CDR3 DNA: TGTGCCAGCAGTCCCCCTTCCTACGAGCAGTACTTC. Translating it yields CASSPPSYEQYF.

This clone was seen just once. The J gene is TRBJ2-3, the V gene TRBV6-5; the match to TRBD2 covers 8 bases. CDR1 and CDR2 (germline): MNHEY, SVGAGI. This CDR3 is built from 14 residues. V trimming: 6 bases; J trimming: 2 bases; junction bases outside the gene matches: 4. CDR3 nucleotides: TGTGCCAGCAGGAGTAGCGGGATCACAGATACGCAGTATTTT. Protein product: CASRSSGITDTQYF.

The chain couples TRBV10-1 to TRBJ2-3; D is ambiguous. The CDR3 is 14 amino acids. The germline V gene has CDR1 WNHNN and CDR2 SYGVQD (reference sequence). With 0 bases removed from V and 0 bases from J, the gap between germline ends came to 4 bases. The CDR3 nucleotides are TGCGCCAGCAGTGAGTCGGCTAGCACAGATACGCAGTATTTT. Translation gives CASSESASTDTQYF.

The chain employs TRBV24-1 and TRBJ2-7, with 8 bases aligning to TRBD2. Germline values: CDR1 KGHDR, CDR2 SFDVKD. The CDR3 covers 15 residues. The V segment lost 2 bases and the J segment 2 bases; nucleotides outside the gene matches: 4. In DNA form, the CDR3 reads TGTGCCACCAGTGATTCTGGACTAGCTACCTACGAGCAGTACTTC. Amino acids: CATSDSGLATYEQYF.

This sequence joins TRBV19 and TRBJ2-6, with D maybe TRBD1 (5 bases). V shed 3 bases and J shed 0 bases, with 24 bases lying between them. The CDR3 is made up of 21 amino acids. The V gene's germline CDR1 is LNHDA and CDR2 SQIVND (reference sequence). The CDR3 loop reads CASSIKSFGQGTYSGANVLTF. CDR3 DNA: TGTGCCAGTAGTATTAAGTCGTTCGGGCAGGGAACTTACTCTGGGGCCAACGTCCTGACTTTC.

The rearrangement joins TRBV6-5 to TRBJ2-7, with 10 bases matching TRBD2. Losses at the gene ends were 8 bases for V and 2 bases for J; bases not matched to a gene: 6. The germline gives CDR1 MNHEY, CDR2 SVGAGI. This CDR3 is built from 14 residues. The CDR3 spells CASCKREGPYEQYF. CDR3 nucleotides: TGTGCCAGCTGCAAGCGGGAGGGCCCCTACGAGCAGTACTTC.

The rearrangement joins TRBV28 to TRBJ2-1; D ambiguous. CDR1 and CDR2 from the germline V gene are MDHEN and SYDVKM. The V end was cut by 5 bases, the J end by 4 bases, with 12 bases between. This CDR3 contains 14 residues. The CDR3 spells CASSPPAIYNEQFF. As DNA, the CDR3 is TGTGCCAGCAGTCCCCCAGCGATTTACAATGAGCAGTTCTTC.

The chain has TRBV12-3 or TRBV12-4 and TRBJ2-1, with D perhaps TRBD2 (6 bases). There are 12 residues in the CDR3. Trimming removed 6 bases at V and 9 bases at J, with 12 bases between. For the CDR3, the DNA is TGTGCCAGCAGGCCCCTAGCGTCTGAGCAGTTCTTC. It translates to CASRPLASEQFF.

V is TRBV5-1 and J is TRBJ2-1; 13 positions match TRBD2. The germline V gene has CDR1 SGHRS and CDR2 YFSETQ. The CDR3 runs 20 residues. V dropped 2 bases and J dropped 7; count of bases not matched to a gene: 18. The chain's CDR3 is CASSLKRTSGREVRQNEQFF. CDR3 DNA sequence: TGCGCCAGCAGCTTAAAGCGAACTAGCGGGAGGGAGGTGCGTCAGAATGAGCAGTTCTTC. Filled out from reference TRBV5-1 and TRBJ2-1, the complete variable domain reads KAGVTQTPRYLIKTRGQQVTLSCSPISGHRSVSWYQQTPGQGLQFLFEYFSETQRNKGNFPGRFSGRQFSNSRSEMNVSTLELGDSALYLCASSLKRTSGREVRQNEQFFGPGTRLTVL.

The V call is TRBV24-1, the J call TRBJ2-2, with unresolved D. Germline CDR1 reads KGHDR; CDR2 reads SFDVKD. V gave up 5 bases and J gave up 3 bases, with 9 bases separating them. CDR3 size: 14 residues. CDR3 DNA: TGTGCCACCAGTGCCCCCGACTACACCGGGGAGCTGTTTTTT. It codes for CATSAPDYTGELFF.

The CDR3 DNA sequence: TGTGCCAGTAGTATAGTCGGGACATTGAACACCGGGGAGCTGTTTTTT. This gives the protein CASSIVGTLNTGELFF. This chain connects TRBV19 to TRBJ2-2; D possibly corresponds to TRBD1 (6 bases). Germline CDR1 LNHDA, CDR2 SQIVND (reference sequence). CDR3 length equals 16 residues. Trimming pared 1 base from V and 1 base from J, leaving 10 bases between.

The genes are TRBV4-1 and TRBJ2-5, with TRBD2 matching 11 bases. The V and J ends lost 0 bases and 1 base, in that order; junction bases with no gene match: 4. CDR3 size: 17 residues. Germline V gene sequence: CDR1 MGHRA, CDR2 YSYEKL. In DNA, the CDR3 is TGCGCCAGCAGCCAAGATCTGCTAGCGGGGGGCCAAGAGACCCAGTACTTC. It codes for CASSQDLLAGGQETQYF.

The CDR3 loop reads CASSANRDTEYIEAFF. CDR3 DNA: TGTGCCAGCAGCGCCAACCGGGACACCGAATATATAGAAGCTTTCTTT. The chain joins TRBV9 to TRBJ1-1, with D possibly being TRBD1 (6 bases). Germline V gene data show CDR1 as SGDLS and CDR2 as YYNGEE. Trimming left V 3 bases short and J 8 bases short, with 23 bases between. The CDR3 runs 16 residues.

The chain has TRBV18 and TRBJ2-5; 7 positions agree with TRBD2. The length of the CDR3 is 17 residues. From germline, CDR1 is KGHSH and CDR2 LQKENI. V lost 2 bases and J lost 1; bases outside the gene matches: 10. The CDR3 coding sequence is TGTGCCAGCTCACCAACTCCCGGCGGGAGAAGCCAAGAGACCCAGTACTTC. It yields the protein CASSPTPGGRSQETQYF.

The chain carries TRBV4-1 and TRBJ1-3; TRBD1 aligns across 7 bases. In germline, CDR1 is MGHRA, CDR2 YSYEKL. This CDR3 region has 18 residues. V dropped 4 bases and J dropped 0; count of bases not matched to a gene: 12. The CDR3 spells CASSRTQGVGSSGNTIYF. In DNA form, the CDR3 reads TGCGCCAGCAGCCGGACCCAGGGGGTAGGGAGCTCTGGAAACACCATATATTTT.

The table lists this clone with a few counts. This chain uses TRBV30 with TRBJ1-4; 10 positions match TRBD1. The V and J ends lost 5 bases and 8 bases, in that order; junction bases with no gene match: 5. The CDR3 contains 13 residues. Germline CDR1 and CDR2: GTSNPN and SVGIG (reference sequence). The CDR3 nucleotides are TGTGCCTGGGGAGGACAGGGGGAAGAAAAACTGTTTTTT. Protein: CAWGGQGEEKLFF. Full variable domain (outside the CDR3, taken from reference TRBV30 and TRBJ1-4): SQTIHQWPATLVQPVGSPLSLECTVEGTSNPNLYWYRQAAGRGLQLLFYSVGIGQISSEVPQNLSASRPQDRQFILSSKKLLLSDSGFYLCAWGGQGEEKLFFGSGTQLSVL.

The genes are TRBV9 and TRBJ2-3, with 7 bases lining up with TRBD2. Germline values: CDR1 SGDLS, CDR2 YYNGEE. Trimming removed 5 bases from V and 1 base from J; junction bases left unmatched: 7. The CDR3 totals 15 residues. CDR3 bases: TGTGCCAGCAGGGGATTCAGCGGGGGCACAGATACGCAGTATTTT. Protein sequence: CASRGFSGGTDTQYF.

The CDR3 coding sequence is TGTGCCAGCAGTACGCGACAGCCGAACACTGAAGCTTTCTTT. It encodes CASSTRQPNTEAFF. The chain recombines TRBV6-2 or TRBV6-3 with TRBJ1-1, with D possibly TRBD1 on 5 matching bases. V lost 5 bases, J lost 1 base, and 11 bases lay in between. Germline V gene data show CDR1 as MNHEY and CDR2 as SVGEGT. The CDR3 covers 14 residues.

The V and J genes are TRBV27 and TRBJ1-1; the D is unclear. In germline, CDR1 is MNHEY, CDR2 SMNVEV (reference sequence). Trimming took 4 bases from V and 2 from J, leaving 8 bases between them. CDR3 length: 13 amino acids. The chain's CDR3 is CASSSQANTEAFF. The CDR3, as DNA: TGTGCCAGCAGTTCGCAGGCTAACACTGAAGCTTTCTTT.

The chain combines TRBV19 with TRBJ2-7; 15 positions agree with TRBD2. V lost 5 bases to trimming and J lost 7 bases; unmatched junction nucleotides: 15. CDR3 size: 18 residues. Germline-derived CDR1 and CDR2 are LNHDA and SQIVND (reference sequence). The CDR3 region is CASSASGTSGRIGREQYF. The CDR3 DNA sequence: TGTGCCAGTAGTGCCTCCGGGACTAGCGGGAGGATCGGGCGGGAGCAGTACTTC.